This passage covers 2 T cell receptor beta chains from one sample sequenced in a study of cytomegalovirus exposure and HLA in healthy donors. The PCR used 60 Vbeta and 13 Jbeta primers. TCRdb's table, derived via immunoSEQ multiplex PCR, lists solely in-frame clones and lacks some. Among about 140,000 clones listed, around 80% were seen once. Sequenced material: PBMCs. Receptors were obtained from a man under 40 in good health and CMV-seronegative.

The rearrangement uses TRBV6-6 and TRBJ1-2, with D uncertain. Germline-derived CDR1 and CDR2 are MNHNY and SVGAGI (reference sequence). CDR3 length: 15 amino acids. V lost 2 bases and J 1 base, leaving 11 bases between the germline ends. This chain's CDR3 is CASSYALGSNYGYTF. The CDR3 DNA reads as TGTGCCAGCAGTTACGCCCTAGGCAGTAACTATGGCTACACCTTC.

The CDR3 here is CASSPGTSGNNEQFF. In nucleotides, the CDR3 is TGCGCCAGCAGCCCCGGGACTAGCGGGAACAATGAGCAGTTCTTC. This chain uses TRBV5-1 with TRBJ2-1; 13 positions agree with TRBD2. V was pared by 4 bases and J by 5 bases, with 3 bases of the junction left unmatched. Germline V lookup: CDR1 SGHRS, CDR2 YFSETQ. The CDR3 contains 15 residues.